The T cell receptor (beta chain) described here comes from a study of blood T cell repertoires in COVID-19. In the study overall: Spain, Italy and the United States supplied samples that represented acute and convalescent COVID-19. Sources were T cells, B-cell-depleted T cells, or PBMCs; the material itself was cDNA or gDNA.

Sequencing was performed with immunoSEQ multiplex PCR; in TCRdb, only in-frame clones are kept and a portion is missing. The sample has 350,000 to 400,000 clones, roughly 90% seen once. CDR3 length: 15 amino acids. V dropped 8 bases and J dropped 0 bases, with 13 bases sitting between them. Germline V gene lookup returns CDR1 SGHTA and CDR2 FQGNSA. The rearrangement uses TRBV7-2 and TRBJ2-2; weak D call: TRBD1 (5 bases). Specimen: PBMCs or T cells enriched from blood (not recorded which). This TCR derives from a woman in her twenties or thirties with acute COVID-19. CDR3 DNA sequence: TGTGCCAGCGGAAACAGGTTTCCGAACACCGGGGAGCTGTTTTTT. The encoded protein is CASGNRFPNTGELFF.